Detailed here is one TCR beta chain. The data were taken from a study of CD8+CD57+ T cells in acquired aplastic anemia. Germline CDR1 SNHLY, CDR2 FYNNEI. The ends were cut back, 2 bases at V and 8 bases at J, with 15 bases in the middle. CDR3 length: 15 amino acids. The study profiled TCR beta VDJ and CDR3 using genomic DNA as template. One entry per CDR3 protein results from TCRdb running MiXCR on the reads. The sample has approximately 300,000 distinct CDR3 sequences, about three fifths seen once; the top ten hold under 1.5%. Selection for sequencing was limited to patients who had shown CD8+CD57+ cell expansion by flow cytometry.

The sequenced sample was sorted CD4+, CD8+, or CD8+CD57+ T cells (not recorded which) from PBMCs. The chain is built from TRBV2 and TRBJ1-4; TRBD1 is a possible D gene (6 bases). This receptor was identified in a human donor with aplastic anemia. CDR3 sequence reads: CASSEWGAVREKLFF. As DNA, the CDR3 is TGTGCCAGCAGTGAATGGGGGGCTGTCCGGGAAAAACTGTTTTTT.